This entry describes one T cell receptor beta chain. Its antigen remains unknown. This specimen comes from a study of cytomegalovirus exposure and HLA in healthy donors. Study-wide background: The 120 or so validation repertoires were produced on the same platform as the roughly 700 repertoires of the first cohort. This was reported in a later analysis.

The table came from immunoSEQ multiplex PCR; TCRdb's copy has only in-frame clones and leaves some out. This repertoire shows some 80,000 clones, about 96% found once; its top ten account for 1.5% to 2%. This CDR3 has 16 amino acids. Trimming took off 0 bases at V and 3 bases at J, with 13 bases between the two ends. Germline V CDR1 and CDR2: MNHNY, SVGAGI (reference sequence). Study-wide results and caveats: Rarity characterized most TCR sequences, yet some public TCRs appeared in many donors. A list of approximately 160 TCR beta chains associated with cytomegalovirus was given.

This TCR was recovered from a young man in good health and CMV-seropositive. The material sequenced was PBMCs. The gene calls are TRBV6-6 and TRBJ2-3, with unresolved D. The CDR3 DNA reads TGTGCCAGCAGTTACTCCCTTTTCGCAGGAACAGATACGCAGTATTTT. Residues: CASSYSLFAGTDTQYF.